In this sample, the clone carrying this TCR beta chain turned up many times. The antigen remains undetermined. These data originate in a study of naive and memory T cell subsets. Whole-study results and caveats: Each distinct alpha or beta sequence counts as one clonotype.

Two oligonucleotides, mixed equimolar, formed the beta constant-region primer covering TRBC1 and TRBC2. The cDNA 3' end received a ligated single-stranded oligonucleotide carrying the SP2 primer and a 12-nucleotide UMI. TCRdb used MiXCR to reprocess the UMI-ligation and nested PCR reads, holding one entry per CDR3 protein. The table lists 70,000 to 95,000 distinct CDR3 sequences, around 7% of them singletons. Trimming cost V 3 bases and J 7 bases, with 17 bases left between them. Germline values: CDR1 SGHDT, CDR2 YYEEEE. The CDR3 has 14 amino acids. Sequencing was performed on central memory CD4+ T cells from blood. The rearrangement links TRBV5-6 to TRBJ2-7, with D maybe TRBD2 (6 bases). This receptor was obtained from a human donor in good health. CDR3 in DNA: TGTGCCAGCAGCTACCAACGGACAAGCGGGGAGCAGTACTTC. Its protein is CASSYQRTSGEQYF.